Listed below are T cell receptor beta chains from one sample, sequenced in a study of cytomegalovirus exposure and HLA in healthy donors. Profiling relied on immunoSEQ multiplex PCR, and the TCRdb table lists in-frame clones only, not all of them. The repertoire consists of under 110,000 clones, with approximately 70% occurring once and the leading ten covering roughly 0.76%. The source material was PBMCs. The receptors here all came from a boy between 10 and 17 years old in good health and CMV-seronegative. CDR3s include the opening cysteine and the closing phenylalanine or tryptophan. A D gene is named only where the DNA matches it firmly. The size entry is marked missing in some rows and otherwise reads once, few, many or a size class.

j_call,d_call,clone_size,v_call,cdr3_length,cdr3_nt,cdr3_aa
TRBJ2-7,TRBD2,.,TRBV6-5,15,TGTGCCAGCAGCGAGAGACTAGCGGGGATTTTCGAGCAGTACTTC,CASSERLAGIFEQYF
TRBJ2-3,TRBD2,once,TRBV5-1,15,TGCGCCAGCAGCTTACTAGCGGGGTACACAGATACGCAGTATTTT,CASSLLAGYTDTQYF
TRBJ2-1,.,.,TRBV5-1,16,TGCGCCAGCAGCTTGAAAACTAGTCGTTATGAGGATGAGCAGTTCTTC,CASSLKTSRYEDEQFF
TRBJ2-1,TRBD2,few,TRBV9,16,TGTGCCAGCAGCGTTAGCGGGGGGTGGTCCTACAATGAGCAGTTCTTC,CASSVSGGWSYNEQFF
TRBJ2-5,TRBD1,.,TRBV4-1,16,TGCGCCAGCAGCCAAGGAGTCCCCACAGGGGTTGAGACCCAGTACTTC,CASSQGVPTGVETQYF
TRBJ2-1,TRBD2,.,TRBV5-4,16,TGTGCCAGCAGCGTCGGAAGAGCGGGAAAGAACAATGAGCAGTTCTTC,CASSVGRAGKNNEQFF
TRBJ1-5,.,.,TRBV28,11,TGTGCCAGCGCGCGGGCCCGTCCCCAGCATTTT,CASARARPQHF
TRBJ2-7,.,.,TRBV15,14,TGTGCCACCAGCAATCCCGAGGGTTTCCACGAGCAGTACTTC,CATSNPEGFHEQYF
TRBJ2-2,TRBD1,.,TRBV29-1,13,TGCAGCGTCGAAAACAGGGGAACCGGGGAGCTGTTTTTT,CSVENRGTGELFF
TRBJ2-2,TRBD1,.,TRBV7-6,16,TGTGCCAGCAGCCCGGACAGGGCCCCGCCCACCGGGGAGCTGTTTTTT,CASSPDRAPPTGELFF
TRBJ1-2,.,.,TRBV27,11,TGTGCCAGCAGTTTTGACAGTAGGCTCACCTTC,CASSFDSRLTF
TRBJ1-1,.,.,TRBV27,13,TGTGCCAGCAGTTTATCGACAGGACTTGAAGCTTTCTTT,CASSLSTGLEAFF
TRBJ1-1,.,once,TRBV28,14,TGTGCCAGCAGAACCACTCGGGTGAACACTGAAGCTTTCTTT,CASRTTRVNTEAFF
TRBJ2-7,TRBD1,.,TRBV19,16,TGTGCCAGTAGTAAAACCGGGACAGGGGCCTCCTACGAGCAGTACTTC,CASSKTGTGASYEQYF
TRBJ1-5,.,.,TRBV6-1,13,TGTGCCAGCACTCACACGGGGAGGCAGCCCCAGCATTTT,CASTHTGRQPQHF
TRBJ1-1,.,.,TRBV25-1,14,TGTGCCAGCAGTGCCGGACAGCTGAACACTGAAGCTTTCTTT,CASSAGQLNTEAFF
TRBJ1-2,.,.,TRBV11-2,15,TGTGCCAGCAGCTTGGACAGCGCTAAGGGCTATGGCTACACCTTC,CASSLDSAKGYGYTF
TRBJ1-4,TRBD1,.,TRBV19,12,TGTGCCTTAGAACAGGGGAATGAAAAACTGTTTTTT,CALEQGNEKLFF
TRBJ2-1,.,.,TRBV19,16,TGTGCCAGTAGGGTCCGGGGTGGGGACTCCTACAATGAGCAGTTCTTC,CASRVRGGDSYNEQFF
TRBJ2-7,.,.,TRBV2,11,TGTGCCAGCACACAGGGTCGCGAGCAGTACTTC,CASTQGREQYF
TRBJ2-1,.,.,TRBV10-3,15,TGTGCCATCAGTCGTCGGGAGCAATCCTACAATGAGCAGTTCTTC,CAISRREQSYNEQFF